The clone carrying this T cell receptor beta chain was counted many times. Its specificity is not known. This specimen belongs to a study of T cells in Graves' hyperthyroidism and ophthalmopathy. Overall study results and limits: Ophthalmopathy, as predicted by the model, came a median approximately 5.9 months after the prediction.

The V gene's germline CDR1 is SNHLY and CDR2 FYNNEI. The CDR3 extends over 15 amino acids. V shed 6 bases and J shed 2 bases, with 14 bases lying between them. Exclusions: uncontrolled infection, other autoimmune disease, pregnancy, lactation. Thyroid ultrasound and orbital computed tomography, with clinical symptoms and serum thyroxine and TRAb, informed diagnoses. When hyperthyroidism was first diagnosed, the blood sample was taken, preceding any ophthalmopathy symptoms. Amplification targeted TCR beta CDR3 regions from RNA transcripts. RT-PCR in the first round (using the HTBI primer set) targeted the TCR CDR3. Each CDR3 protein is one row after TCRdb ran MiXCR on the multiplex PCR reads. The table includes roughly 360,000 distinct CDR3 sequences, roughly 12% detected once.

The rearrangement joins TRBV2 to TRBJ1-5; D possibly corresponds to TRBD1 (5 bases). This TCR was recovered from a man between 25 and 39 years old with Graves' hyperthyroidism that later progressed to Graves' ophthalmopathy. Sequenced: blood. This chain's CDR3 is CASSQRFRGNQPQHF. The CDR3, as DNA: TGTGCCAGCAGCCAACGCTTCAGGGGCAATCAGCCCCAGCATTTT. Together with reference TRBV2 and TRBJ1-5, the CDR3 gives the full variable domain: EPEVTQTPSHQVTQMGQEVILRCVPISNHLYFYWYRQILGQKVEFLVSFYNNEISEKSEIFDDQFSVERPDGSNFTLKIRSTKLEDSAMYFCASSQRFRGNQPQHFGDGTRLSIL.